This TCR beta chain came from a study of cytomegalovirus exposure and HLA in healthy donors. Study summary: From 190 million or so T cells, an earlier analysis saw approximately 110 million unique TCR beta sequences. The study placed 80% to 90% of its roughly 430 genotyped donors in the Caucasian-associated ancestry cluster. Whole-study findings and limits: With later analysis, a missense DCLRE1C variant became linked to TCR beta V- and J-gene trimming.

Vbeta (60) and Jbeta (13) primers were used in the PCR. TCRdb's copy holds only in-frame clones and misses some; the assay was immunoSEQ multiplex PCR. In the table there are about 130,000 clones, about 80% of which are singletons. The CDR3 is made up of 17 amino acids. The germline V gene has CDR1 LNHDA and CDR2 SQIVND (reference sequence). After removal of 0 bases from V and 4 bases from J, the junction contained 6 bases not matched to a gene. Turning to this clone: Its target is unknown.

The sequenced sample was PBMCs. This clonotype originated in a woman aged 40-49 years in good health and CMV-seronegative. The genes are TRBV19 and TRBJ1-5; 10 positions match TRBD1. The CDR3, as DNA: TGTGCCAGTAGTATAGAAGGGGACAGGGGTGGTAATCAGCCCCAGCATTTT. It specifies CASSIEGDRGGNQPQHF.